This passage covers 5 T cell receptor beta chains from one sample sequenced in a study of human CD8 memory T cell subsets (dated by TCRdb to 2020 to 2022). A Human TCR Profiling Kit was used to prepare UMI-labeled 5' RACE TCRbeta libraries. Based on TCRdb reprocessing of the reads, there is one entry per CDR3 protein sequence, and DNA is missing. The sample's table covers about 12,000 distinct CDR3 sequences. 13% to 15% of the sample is in the top ten clones. Specimen: CD8+ T cells from PBMCs. These receptors were collected from a human donor in good health.

V is TRBV7-3 and J is TRBJ2-3; the TCRdb call, TRBD1, lacks DNA for checking. Germline values: CDR1 SGHTA, CDR2 FQGTGA. The CDR3 loop spans 14 amino acids. This CDR3 reads CASSLKAPTDTQYF.

The chain carries TRBV7-3 and TRBJ2-1; there is no DNA to check the TCRdb D call of TRBD2. This CDR3 has 15 residues. Germline V gene lookup returns CDR1 SGHTA and CDR2 FQGTGA. CDR3 sequence: CASSETSAPYNEQFF.

The chain recombines TRBV7-8 with TRBJ2-2. CDR3 length equals 17 residues. Germline-derived CDR1 and CDR2 are SGHVS and FQNEAQ. The CDR3 sequence: CASSLYVETRFTGELFF.

According to its frequency, this clonotype is medium-sized. V is TRBV7-6 and J is TRBJ2-1; the TRBD2 assignment by TCRdb is unverifiable without DNA. The CDR3 is made up of 15 amino acids. Germline V CDR1 and CDR2: SGHVS, FNYEAQ. The CDR3 here is CASSTRLAGGGWQFF.

V is TRBV28 and J is TRBJ2-1. This CDR3 comprises 17 residues. CDR1 is MDHEN, CDR2 SYDVKM, per germline. CDR3 sequence: CASSFPLIADSYNEQFF.